Sequencing of this T cell receptor beta chain was carried out in a study of T-cell reconstitution after alpha-beta-depleted transplantation in children. This clonotype was seen more than once but under ten times. Its antigen is currently unknown. A TCRbeta library incorporating unique molecular identifiers was prepared. MiXCR, run by TCRdb on the PCR reads, gives a single entry per CDR3 protein. In the table there are hundreds of thousands of distinct CDR3 sequences, roughly 13% of which are singletons. Study findings and constraints: T-cell counts and diversity were attributed mostly to newly produced T cells one year after transplant. As was reported, about two months after transplant, alpha-beta T cells came from several hundred expanded graft clones. Day-60 TCRbeta diversity that was high in some patients was derived from surviving recipient T cells and thymic progenitors.

This CDR3 is built from 14 residues. Between the trimmed V and J ends, which lost 0 bases and 4 bases, there was a span of 10 bases. CDR1 and CDR2 from the germline V gene are MNHEY and SMNVEV (reference sequence). Specimen: PBMCs, mostly from graft donor cells, collected 360 days after TCRalphabeta/CD19-depleted stem cell transplant. The V call is TRBV27, the J call TRBJ2-7, with unresolved D. The origin of this receptor is a male patient between 10 and 17 years old who had a stem cell transplant for acute myeloid leukemia, so the T cells may come from the graft donor. CDR3 amino acids: CASSLSYADYEQYF. The CDR3 DNA reads as TGTGCCAGCAGTTTATCGTACGCGGATTACGAGCAGTACTTC.